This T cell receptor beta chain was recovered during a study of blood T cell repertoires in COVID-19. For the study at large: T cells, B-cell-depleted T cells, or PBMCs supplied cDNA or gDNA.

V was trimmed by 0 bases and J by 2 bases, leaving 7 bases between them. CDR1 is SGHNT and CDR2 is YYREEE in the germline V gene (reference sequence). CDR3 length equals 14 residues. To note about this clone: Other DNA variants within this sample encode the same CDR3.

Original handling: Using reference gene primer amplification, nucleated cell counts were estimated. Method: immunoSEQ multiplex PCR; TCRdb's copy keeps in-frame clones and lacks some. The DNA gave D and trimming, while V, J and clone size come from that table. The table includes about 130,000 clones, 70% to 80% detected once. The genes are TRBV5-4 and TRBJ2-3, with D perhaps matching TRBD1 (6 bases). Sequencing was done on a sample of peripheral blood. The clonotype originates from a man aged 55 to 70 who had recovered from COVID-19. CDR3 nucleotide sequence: TGTGCCAGCAGCTTGGGGGGGCCCACAGATACGCAGTATTTT. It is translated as CASSLGGPTDTQYF.